This T cell receptor beta chain derives from a study of T cells after yellow fever vaccination. This clonotype was detected only a few times. 5'RACE template switching generated TCR cDNA, adding a universal primer site and UMIs. TCRdb ran MiXCR on the 5' RACE reads and lists one entry per CDR3 protein. This sample has 620,000 or so distinct CDR3 sequences; 9% to 15% occur once, and the top ten carry 14% to 15%. The sequence was obtained from a man aged 25-45 years who received the YFV17D yellow fever vaccine. This material consisted of PBMCs, taken on the day of the yellow fever booster vaccination.

The CDR3 DNA reads as TGTGCCAGCAGTTACGGGGGAGTTGGTTCACCCCTCCACTTT. This codes for CASSYGGVGSPLHF. The rearrangement joins TRBV6-5 to TRBJ1-6, with D perhaps matching TRBD1 (5 bases). Trimming shortened V by 2 bases and J by 9 bases, and 11 bases separated the two germline ends. CDR3 size: 14 residues. Per the germline V gene, CDR1 is MNHEY and CDR2 is SVGAGI.